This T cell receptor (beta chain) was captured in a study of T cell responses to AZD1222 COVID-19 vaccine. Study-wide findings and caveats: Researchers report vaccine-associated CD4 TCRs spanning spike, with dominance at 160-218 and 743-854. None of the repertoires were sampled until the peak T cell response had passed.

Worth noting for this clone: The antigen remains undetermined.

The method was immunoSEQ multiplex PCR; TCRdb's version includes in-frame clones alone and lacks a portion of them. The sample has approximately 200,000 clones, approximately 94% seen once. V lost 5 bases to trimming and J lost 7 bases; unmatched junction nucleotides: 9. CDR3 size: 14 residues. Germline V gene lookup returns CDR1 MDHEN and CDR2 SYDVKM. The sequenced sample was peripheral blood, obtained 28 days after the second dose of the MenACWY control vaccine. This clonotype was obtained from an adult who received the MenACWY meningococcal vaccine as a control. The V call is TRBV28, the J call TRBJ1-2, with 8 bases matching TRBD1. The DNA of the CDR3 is TGTGCCAGCAGTCCTAGGACAGGGATATCTGGCTACACCTTC. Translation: CASSPRTGISGYTF.